This TCR beta chain was recorded in a study of T cells in Graves' hyperthyroidism and ophthalmopathy. Worth noting for this clonotype: The antigen remains undetermined.

TCR beta CDR3 region amplification was performed from RNA transcripts. With the HTBI primer set, the TCR CDR3 went through a first round of RT-PCR. TCRdb processed the multiplex PCR reads anew with MiXCR; each CDR3 protein has one entry. The sample lists 360,000 or so distinct CDR3 sequences; around 15% were seen once. This CDR3 has 14 residues. V shed 6 bases, J shed 5 bases, and the junction held 7 bases outside the gene matches. From germline, CDR1 is SQVTM and CDR2 ANQGSEA. The study, taken as a whole, reports: A model of 13 V-J pairs discriminated ophthalmopathy from stable hyperthyroidism.

Diagnoses rested on clinical symptoms, serum thyroxine and TRAb, thyroid ultrasound and orbital computed tomography. PBMCs were collected from an approximately 9 ml volume of fresh peripheral blood. Sequencing was performed on blood. The chain employs TRBV29-1 and TRBJ1-4, with 9 bases matching TRBD1. The source is a woman in her fifties or sixties with Graves' ophthalmopathy. The CDR3 sequence: CSVTSGTGNEKLFF. In nucleotides, the CDR3 is TGCAGCGTAACGTCCGGGACAGGGAATGAAAAACTGTTTTTT.